Many counts were recorded for the clone carrying this T cell receptor beta chain. Its matching antigen is unknown. The data belong to a study of T-cell reconstitution after alpha-beta-depleted transplantation in children. Whole-study results and caveats: It was reported that alpha-beta T cells came from several hundred expanded graft clones (about two months after transplant).

It was with unique molecular identifiers that the TCRbeta library was prepared. MiXCR, run by TCRdb on the PCR reads, gives a single entry per CDR3 protein. This sample yields more than 200,000 distinct CDR3 sequences, of which 20% to 30% are seen a single time; approximately 2.5% belongs to the top ten. V shed 5 bases and J shed 1 base, with 12 bases lying between them. The CDR3 has 14 residues. Looked up from germline, CDR1 is LNHNV and CDR2 is YYDKDF (reference sequence). This specimen was PBMCs, taken before TCRalphabeta/CD19-depleted stem cell transplant. The rearrangement joins TRBV15 to TRBJ2-7; TRBD1 is a possible D gene (6 bases). The receptor comes from a girl aged 2-9 years with Fanconi anemia, due to receive a stem cell transplant. The CDR3 bases are TGTGCCACCAGCCGGACAGAATCTTCCTACGAGCAGTACTTC. Encoded protein: CATSRTESSYEQYF.